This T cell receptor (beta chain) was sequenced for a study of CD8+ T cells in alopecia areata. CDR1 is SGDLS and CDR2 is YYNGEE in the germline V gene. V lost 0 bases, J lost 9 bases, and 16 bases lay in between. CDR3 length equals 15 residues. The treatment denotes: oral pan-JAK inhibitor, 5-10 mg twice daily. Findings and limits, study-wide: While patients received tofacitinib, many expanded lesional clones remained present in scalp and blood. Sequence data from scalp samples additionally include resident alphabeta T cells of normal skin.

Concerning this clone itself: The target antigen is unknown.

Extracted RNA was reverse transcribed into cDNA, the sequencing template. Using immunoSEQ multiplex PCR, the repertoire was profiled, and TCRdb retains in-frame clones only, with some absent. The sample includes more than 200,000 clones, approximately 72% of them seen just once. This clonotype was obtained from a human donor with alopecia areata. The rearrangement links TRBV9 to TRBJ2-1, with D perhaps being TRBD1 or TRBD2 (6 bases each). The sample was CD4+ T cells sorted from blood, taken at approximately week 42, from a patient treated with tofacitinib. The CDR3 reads CASSVVPGALAEQFF. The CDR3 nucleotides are TGTGCCAGCAGCGTAGTTCCGGGGGCATTGGCTGAGCAGTTCTTC.